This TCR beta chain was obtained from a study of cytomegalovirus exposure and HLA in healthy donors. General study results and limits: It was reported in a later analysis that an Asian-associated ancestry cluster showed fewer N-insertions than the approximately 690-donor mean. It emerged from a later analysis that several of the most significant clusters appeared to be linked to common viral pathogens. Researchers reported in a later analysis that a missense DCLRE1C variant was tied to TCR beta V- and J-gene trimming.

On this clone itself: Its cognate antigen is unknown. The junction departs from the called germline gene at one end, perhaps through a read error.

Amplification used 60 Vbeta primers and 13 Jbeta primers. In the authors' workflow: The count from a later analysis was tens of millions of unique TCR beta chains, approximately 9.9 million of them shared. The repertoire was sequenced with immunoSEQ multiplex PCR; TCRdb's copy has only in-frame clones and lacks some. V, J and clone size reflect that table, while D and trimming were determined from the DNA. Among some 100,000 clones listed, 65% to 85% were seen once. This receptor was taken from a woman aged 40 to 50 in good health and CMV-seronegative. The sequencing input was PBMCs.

CDR3 amino acids: CSSIRNTEAFF. The DNA for the CDR3 is TGTTCCAGCATCAGGAACACTGAAGCTTTCTTT. The chain is built from TRBV7-9 and TRBJ1-1, with D hard to call. The CDR3 is 11 amino acids. Looked up from germline, CDR1 is SEHNR and CDR2 is FQNEAQ (reference sequence).